This T cell receptor (beta chain) was sequenced during a study of T-cell reconstitution after alpha-beta-depleted transplantation in children. General study points: Roughly two months post-transplant, alpha-beta T cells reportedly originated from several hundred graft clones that had expanded. High day-60 TCRbeta diversity in some patients came from surviving recipient T cells and thymic progenitors. From newly produced T cells came most of the T-cell counts and diversity one year after transplant.

Ten or more counts support this clonotype. Its antigen is as yet unknown. The V gene lost 4 bases and the J gene lost 7 bases, with 14 bases spanning the gap. CDR1 is SGHRS and CDR2 is YFSETQ in the germline V gene. CDR3 length: 14 amino acids. A library of TCRbeta sequences, prepared with unique molecular identifiers, was generated. One entry per CDR3 protein results from TCRdb running MiXCR on the PCR reads. The sample shows approximately 490,000 distinct CDR3 sequences, over 9.5% of them seen only once. The TCR originated in a child younger than 10 with inherited bone marrow failure, due to receive a stem cell transplant. The chain uses TRBV5-1 and TRBJ2-2, with a possible D match to TRBD2 (6 bases). The material sequenced was PBMCs, taken before TCRalphabeta/CD19-depleted stem cell transplant. The CDR3 coding sequence is TGCGCCAGCAGCATCGGACTGGAGGGCGGGGAGCTGTTTTTT. This translates into CASSIGLEGGELFF.